The 12 T cell receptor beta chains presented below share a single source sample, sequenced in a study of cytomegalovirus exposure and HLA in healthy donors. Primers for the PCR totalled 60 Vbeta and 13 Jbeta. The assay was immunoSEQ multiplex PCR, and TCRdb's table has in-frame clones only and misses some. Of 150,000 to 200,000 clones in the sample, 65% to 80% were seen once. Sequencing was performed on PBMCs. The source of these receptors is a woman in her thirties or forties in good health and CMV-seronegative.

The table lists this clone with a count of one. The gene calls are TRBV27 and TRBJ2-3; 7 nucleotides match TRBD2. With V trimmed by 5 bases and J by 0 bases, 8 bases remained unmatched. Germline V CDR1 and CDR2: MNHEY, SMNVEV (reference sequence). CDR3 length equals 16 residues. CDR3 in DNA: TGTGCCAGCAGTCCCGCTGCGGGGGAGAGCACAGATACGCAGTATTTT. Translated, it gives CASSPAAGESTDTQYF.

This clone was counted a few times. The same CDR3 can be traced to other DNA sequences in this sample. The chain carries TRBV5-1 and TRBJ1-1; TRBD1 might be the D (6 bases). The CDR3 contains 14 residues. Trimming left V 4 bases short and J 1 base short, with 11 bases between. Germline V lookup: CDR1 SGHRS, CDR2 YFSETQ. CDR3 DNA: TGCGCCAGCAGCCTACAGACAGGGAACACTGAAGCTTTCTTT. As protein: CASSLQTGNTEAFF. The full variable domain, completed using reference TRBV5-1 and TRBJ1-1, is KAGVTQTPRYLIKTRGQQVTLSCSPISGHRSVSWYQQTPGQGLQFLFEYFSETQRNKGNFPGRFSGRQFSNSRSEMNVSTLELGDSALYLCASSLQTGNTEAFFGQGTRLTVV.

The sample holds one count of this clone. This chain joins TRBV5-4 and TRBJ2-7; 11 nucleotides line up with TRBD2. The junction had 2 bases not matched to a gene; V was cut back by 0 bases and J by 0 bases. The CDR3 length is 16 residues. Germline V gives CDR1 SGHNT, CDR2 YYREEE (reference sequence). The CDR3 sequence is CASSLGLAGSSYEQYF. The CDR3 coding sequence is TGTGCCAGCAGCTTGGGACTAGCGGGAAGCTCCTACGAGCAGTACTTC.

J is TRBJ2-7 and V is TRBV13, with TRBD2 identical over 9 bases. From germline, CDR1 is PRHDT and CDR2 FYEKMQ (reference sequence). The V gene end was trimmed by 10 bases and the J gene end by 5 bases; junction bases not matched to a gene: 6. This CDR3 has 12 residues. The CDR3 DNA sequence: TGTGCCACCCTAGCGGGACTCCACGAGCAGTACTTC. It is translated as CATLAGLHEQYF.

The genes are TRBV5-6 and TRBJ1-2, with D possibly TRBD1 on 6 matching bases. Trimming took 3 bases from V and 7 from J, leaving 16 bases between them. Germline V CDR1 and CDR2: SGHDT, YYEEEE. CDR3 length equals 14 residues. DNA of the CDR3: TGTGCCAGCAGCTCAGATGCAGGGGCCGGTGGCTACACCTTC. It yields the protein CASSSDAGAGGYTF.

The J gene is TRBJ1-4, the V gene TRBV5-1; 7 bases map to TRBD1. This CDR3 spans 15 amino acids. The germline V gene has CDR1 SGHRS and CDR2 YFSETQ. Trimming at V came to 4 bases and at J to 3 bases, leaving 6 bases not matched to a gene. The chain's CDR3 is CASSLRQGSNEKLFF. In DNA form, the CDR3 reads TGCGCCAGCAGCCTCCGACAGGGATCTAATGAAAAACTGTTTTTT.

The rearrangement joins TRBV27 to TRBJ2-7; perhaps TRBD1 as D (6 bases). CDR1 and CDR2 from the germline V gene are MNHEY and SMNVEV (reference sequence). Trimming took 3 bases from V and 4 from J, leaving 13 bases between them. The CDR3 runs to 14 residues. For the CDR3, the DNA is TGTGCCAGCAGTTTCGACAGGAAAACGTACGAGCAGTACTTC. Translated, it gives CASSFDRKTYEQYF.

The rearrangement links TRBV9 to TRBJ2-2, with D perhaps TRBD2 (6 bases). V lost 5 bases, J lost 5 bases, and 13 bases lay in between. The CDR3 covers 14 residues. Germline-derived CDR1 and CDR2 are SGDLS and YYNGEE. CDR3 coding DNA: TGTGCCAGCAGGGAGGGCCTGTGGACCGGGGAGCTGTTTTTT. Residues: CASREGLWTGELFF.

The chain has TRBV19 and TRBJ2-1; 7 bases fit TRBD1. Germline CDR1 and CDR2: LNHDA and SQIVND (reference sequence). The CDR3 totals 15 residues. J gave up 6 bases and V 6 bases, and 11 bases lay outside the gene matches. The CDR3 region has the DNA TGTGCCAGTAGGCAGGGACAGCTGAACCTCAATGAGCAGTTCTTC. Translating gives CASRQGQLNLNEQFF.

The rearrangement links TRBV7-3 to TRBJ2-1, with 10 bases fitting TRBD2. Germline trimming cut 3 bases from V and 5 bases from J; bases unmatched to any gene: 1. This CDR3 comprises 14 residues. Germline loops: CDR1 SGHTA, CDR2 FQGTGA. CDR3 sequence (DNA): TGTGCCAGCAGCTTGGGACTAGCGCACAATGAGCAGTTCTTC. This gives the protein CASSLGLAHNEQFF.

V usage is TRBV7-9 and J usage is TRBJ2-1, with 13 bases identical to TRBD2. This CDR3 is built from 15 residues. The junction had 1 base not matched to a gene; V was cut back by 3 bases and J by 5 bases. In germline, CDR1 is SEHNR, CDR2 FQNEAQ (reference sequence). The CDR3: CASSLTSGRHNEQFF. CDR3 sequence (DNA): TGTGCCAGCAGCTTGACTAGCGGGAGGCACAATGAGCAGTTCTTC.

The CDR3 loop is CAISEYRTTSYGYTF. The DNA for the CDR3 is TGTGCCATCAGTGAGTACAGAACCACTAGCTATGGCTACACCTTC. This rearrangement joins TRBV10-3 to TRBJ1-2; D is uncertain. There are 15 residues in the CDR3. Germline CDR1 reads ENHRY; CDR2 reads SYGVKD. The V gene lost 1 base and the J gene lost 4 bases, with 13 bases spanning the gap.